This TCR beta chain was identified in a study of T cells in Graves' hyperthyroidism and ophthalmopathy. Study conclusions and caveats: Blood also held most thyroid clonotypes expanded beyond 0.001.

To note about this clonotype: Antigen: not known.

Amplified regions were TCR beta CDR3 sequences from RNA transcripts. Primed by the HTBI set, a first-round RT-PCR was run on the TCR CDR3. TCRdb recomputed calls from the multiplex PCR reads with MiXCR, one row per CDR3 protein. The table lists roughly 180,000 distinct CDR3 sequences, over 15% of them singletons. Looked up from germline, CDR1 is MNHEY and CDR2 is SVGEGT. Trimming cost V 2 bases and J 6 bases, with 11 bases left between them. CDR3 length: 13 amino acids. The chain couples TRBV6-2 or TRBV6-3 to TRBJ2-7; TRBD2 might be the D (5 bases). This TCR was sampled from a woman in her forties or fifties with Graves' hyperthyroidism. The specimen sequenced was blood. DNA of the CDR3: TGTGCCAGCAGTTACGGCGAGGGTGTCGAGCAGTACTTC. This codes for CASSYGEGVEQYF.